A single sample is the source of the 19 T cell receptor beta chains below, sequenced in a study of blood T cells in healthy people across ages. For the second PCR, which ran for about 7 to 11 cycles, a sample-barcoded 5' primer and a J-beta primer mix were used. TCRdb reanalysed the 5' RACE reads using MiXCR and keeps one entry per CDR3 protein. The table has about 830,000 distinct CDR3 sequences, approximately 67% seen once. Sequencing used blood. These receptors all stem from a young man in good health.

CDR3 DNA: TGTGCCAGCAGGACAGGAGGGACCCCGTTCACAGATACGCAGTATTTT. This sequence encodes CASRTGGTPFTDTQYF. V gene TRBV7-9 combines with J gene TRBJ2-3; D could derive from TRBD1 or TRBD2 (6 bases each). The germline V and J ends were trimmed by 6 bases and 2 bases, with 18 bases remaining between them. CDR3 length equals 16 residues. CDR1 is SEHNR and CDR2 is FQNEAQ in the germline V gene (reference sequence).

The chain couples TRBV5-6 to TRBJ1-4; D call uncertain. Germline V gene sequence: CDR1 SGHDT, CDR2 YYEEEE. This CDR3 region has 17 residues. V gave up 2 bases and J gave up 3 bases, with 17 bases separating them. CDR3 in amino acids: CASSFFQPGRANEKLFF. The CDR3 DNA sequence: TGTGCCAGCAGCTTTTTTCAGCCCGGTCGTGCTAATGAAAAACTGTTTTTT.

This clonotype has only a few counts. The chain is built from TRBV7-2 and TRBJ1-2; 7 bases match TRBD1. Trimming took 1 base from V and 4 from J; bases not matched to a gene: 6. Germline CDR1 SGHTA, CDR2 FQGNSA. This CDR3 contains 15 residues. The CDR3 DNA follows: TGTGCCAGCAGCTTAGGAGGGGGACAGTTCTATGGCTACACCTTC. Amino acids: CASSLGGGQFYGYTF.

This clonotype was counted only a few times. The chain is built from TRBV6-5 and TRBJ2-5; D is possibly TRBD1 or TRBD2 (6 bases each). The CDR3 totals 12 residues. Germline CDR1 and CDR2: MNHEY and SVGAGI. V was pared by 6 bases and J by 4 bases, with 9 bases between. Here the CDR3 DNA reads TGTGCCAGCAGAGGGGGGAGAGAGACCCAGTACTTC. Translating gives CASRGGRETQYF.

V gene TRBV29-1 combines with J gene TRBJ2-1; D is undetermined. Germline CDR1 and CDR2: SQVTM and ANQGSEA. V was pared by 3 bases and J by 2 bases, with 8 bases between. This CDR3 contains 13 residues. This CDR3 is CSVDEVPYNEQFF. CDR3 nucleotides: TGCAGCGTTGACGAGGTGCCCTACAATGAGCAGTTCTTC.

This clonotype was seen a single time. The chain joins TRBV29-1 to TRBJ2-1; the D is unclear. The J call may not be correct, given that the DNA end is closer to TRBJ2-7. Per the germline V gene, CDR1 is SQVTM and CDR2 is ANQGSEA. The CDR3 is made up of 14 amino acids. This chain's CDR3 is CSVESGSHYNEQYF. The CDR3, as DNA: TGCAGCGTTGAGAGTGGCAGCCACTACAATGAGCAGTACTTC.

This clonotype was seen a few times. V gene TRBV7-2 combines with J gene TRBJ2-7; 8 bases fit TRBD1. This CDR3 contains 13 residues. The V gene end was trimmed by 5 bases and the J gene end by 4 bases; junction bases not matched to a gene: 4. CDR1 and CDR2 (germline): SGHTA, FQGNSA. CDR3 DNA sequence: TGTGCCAGCAGCACGCGACAGGGGTACGAGCAGTACTTC. This translates into CASSTRQGYEQYF.

A word on this clonotype: This clone may be a read error of a much larger clone one base away. This chain links TRBV7-3 with TRBJ2-1; unclear D gene. The CDR3 runs to 13 residues. Trimming shortened V by 2 bases and J by 4 bases, and 6 bases separated the two germline ends. Germline CDR1 SGHTA, CDR2 FQGTGA. CDR3 in DNA: TGTGCCAGCAGCTTAGAACAGTACAATGAGCAGTTCTTC. It yields the protein CASSLEQYNEQFF.

The chain joins TRBV12-3 or TRBV12-4 to TRBJ2-3; TRBD1 is a possible D gene (7 bases). V shed 7 bases and J shed 3 bases, with 11 bases lying between them. CDR3 size: 13 residues. CDR3 nucleotide sequence: TGTGCCAGCAAGTCAGGGGGGACAGATACGCAGTATTTT. It translates to CASKSGGTDTQYF.

The CDR3: CASSVTDSNQPQHF. CDR3 DNA sequence: TGTGCCAGCAGCGTAACAGATAGCAATCAGCCCCAGCATTTT. The V gene is TRBV9, the J gene TRBJ1-5; no reliable D call. V lost 1 base and J 0 bases, leaving 5 bases between the germline ends. CDR3 size: 14 residues. Germline CDR1 SGDLS, CDR2 YYNGEE.

This clonotype was seen at least ten times. The rearrangement uses TRBV20-1 and TRBJ1-2; D remains ambiguous. CDR3 length equals 11 residues. Trimming removed 6 bases at V and 0 bases at J, with 5 bases between. The germline V gene encodes CDR1 DFQATT and CDR2 SNEGSKA (reference sequence). Here the CDR3 DNA reads TGCAGTGCCCGAGCTAACTATGGCTACACCTTC. Its protein is CSARANYGYTF.

The CDR3 sequence: CSARLPGVAGNEQFF. Written as DNA, the CDR3 is TGCAGTGCTAGACTACCCGGGGTAGCGGGCAATGAGCAGTTCTTC. The V call is TRBV20-1, the J call TRBJ2-1; 7 positions match TRBD2. J gave up 6 bases and V 2 bases, and 10 bases lay outside the gene matches. CDR3 length: 15 amino acids. CDR1 is DFQATT, CDR2 SNEGSKA, per germline (reference sequence).

This chain connects TRBV12-3 or TRBV12-4 to TRBJ2-7; D perhaps matches TRBD2 (6 bases). The DNA matches TRBJ2-5 better at its end, which makes the J call doubtful. The CDR3 covers 14 residues. The CDR3 nucleotides read TGTGCCAGCAGCCCGGGCCCCCGGGGGGAGACCCAGTACTTC. It encodes CASSPGPRGETQYF.

This clonotype has just a few counts. This chain uses TRBV20-1 with TRBJ2-7, with D perhaps matching TRBD1 or TRBD2 (6 bases each). Trimming shortened V by 3 bases and J by 5 bases, and 11 bases separated the two germline ends. Per germline, CDR1 DFQATT and CDR2 SNEGSKA (reference sequence). The CDR3 contains 12 residues. The CDR3 is CSARGGGHEQYF. Written as DNA, the CDR3 is TGCAGTGCTAGGGGTGGGGGGCACGAGCAGTACTTC.

The chain carries TRBV20-1 and TRBJ2-1; D possibly corresponds to TRBD1 (6 bases). The closer fit of TRBJ2-7 to the DNA end suggests the J call may be wrong. This CDR3 contains 13 residues. From germline, CDR1 is DFQATT and CDR2 SNEGSKA (reference sequence). The CDR3 DNA reads TGCAGTGCTCGACAGGCCGGGGCGTACGAGCAGTACTTC. Residues: CSARQAGAYEQYF.

This clonotype has a single count. The chain uses TRBV15 and TRBJ2-7; weak D call: TRBD2 (5 bases). CDR3 size: 14 residues. The ends were cut back, 3 bases at V and 4 bases at J, with 13 bases in the middle. Germline V gene sequence: CDR1 LNHNV, CDR2 YYDKDF (reference sequence). CDR3 nucleotide sequence: TGTGCCACCAGCAGCGGGGAGTTAGGTTACGAGCAGTACTTC. As protein: CATSSGELGYEQYF.

The chain recombines TRBV13 with TRBJ1-6; 7 nucleotides agree with TRBD1. The germline gives CDR1 PRHDT, CDR2 FYEKMQ (reference sequence). The V gene end was trimmed by 3 bases and the J gene end by 7 bases; junction bases not matched to a gene: 3. The CDR3 consists of 14 residues. In nucleotides, the CDR3 is TGTGCCAGCAGCTTGACAGGGTTCAATTCACCCCTCCACTTT. Residues: CASSLTGFNSPLHF.

A few counts support this clonotype. V is TRBV28 and J is TRBJ1-6; 12 bases map to TRBD1. In germline, CDR1 is MDHEN, CDR2 SYDVKM. Losses at the gene ends were 3 bases for V and 0 bases for J; bases not matched to a gene: 15. This CDR3 has 22 residues. The CDR3, as DNA: TGTGCCAGCAGTTTTAGGGGGACCGGGACAGGGGGCAGAAGCTCCTATAATTCACCCCTCCACTTT. It codes for CASSFRGTGTGGRSSYNSPLHF.

The J gene is TRBJ2-1, the V gene TRBV6-5, with D possibly TRBD2 on 5 matching bases. Germline V gene sequence: CDR1 MNHEY, CDR2 SVGAGI. The CDR3 loop spans 12 amino acids. The V and J ends lost 4 bases and 10 bases respectively, with 11 bases between them. In DNA form, the CDR3 reads TGTGCCAGCAGTTCTGGACTCTACGAGCAGTTCTTC. It codes for CASSSGLYEQFF.